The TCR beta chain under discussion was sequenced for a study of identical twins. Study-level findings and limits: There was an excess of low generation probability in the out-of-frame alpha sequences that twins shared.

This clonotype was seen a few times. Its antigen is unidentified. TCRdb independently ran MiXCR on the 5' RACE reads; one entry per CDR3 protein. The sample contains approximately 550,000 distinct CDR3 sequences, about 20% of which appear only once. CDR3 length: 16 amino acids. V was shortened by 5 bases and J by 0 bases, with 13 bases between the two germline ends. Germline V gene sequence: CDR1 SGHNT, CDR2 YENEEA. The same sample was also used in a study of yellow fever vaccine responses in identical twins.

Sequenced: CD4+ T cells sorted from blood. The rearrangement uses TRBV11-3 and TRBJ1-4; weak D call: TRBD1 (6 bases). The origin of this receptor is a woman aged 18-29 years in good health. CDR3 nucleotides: TGTGCCAGCAGCCTAAGCGGGACACCAACTAATGAAAAACTGTTTTTT. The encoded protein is CASSLSGTPTNEKLFF.